A selection of T cell receptor beta chains follows, all from one sample in a study of blood T cell repertoires in COVID-19. TCRdb's copy holds only in-frame clones and misses some; the assay was immunoSEQ multiplex PCR. The table lists over 350,000 clones, more than 70% of them singletons. Sequences were obtained from PBMCs or T cells enriched from blood (not recorded which). Receptor source: a woman under 30 who had recovered from COVID-19. The CDR3 runs from the conserved cysteine through the conserved F or W. Each record gives: J gene, CDR3 length, V gene, CDR3 protein.

>TRBJ1-1|13|TRBV4-2
CASSQAPGTEAFF
>TRBJ2-3|14|TRBV5-1
CASSSTSGADTQYF
>TRBJ1-6|14|TRBV10-3
CAISSGRDNSPLHF
>TRBJ2-3|11|TRBV2
CAIAGSDTQYF
>TRBJ1-5|13|TRBV12-3/TRBV12-4
CASRGQSNQPQHF
>TRBJ2-2|15|TRBV19
CASSIGTGGTGELFF
>TRBJ1-4|15|TRBV7-6
CASSLSQGLKEKLFF
>TRBJ1-6|14|TRBV9
CASSLTGGNSPLHF
>TRBJ1-3|16|TRBV30
CAWSVRLKSSGNTIYF
>TRBJ1-3|14|TRBV11-2
CASSLFGAVDTIYF
>TRBJ1-4|15|TRBV9
CASSSREGNNEKLFF
>TRBJ2-2|17|TRBV5-1
CASSPTSGGANTGELFF
>TRBJ1-2|13|TRBV6-5
CASSPRVTDGYTF
>TRBJ2-5|13|TRBV9
CASSPTEPGTQYF
>TRBJ2-7|16|TRBV28
CASSLRGTVSSYEQYF
>TRBJ1-1|14|TRBV19
CASSIGGPNTEAFF
>TRBJ1-2|14|TRBV6-1
CASSVEELGYGYTF
>TRBJ1-1|13|TRBV7-9
CASSPTQGTEAFF
>TRBJ2-7|15|TRBV14
CASSRGTGSSYEQYF
>TRBJ1-5|17|TRBV3-1/TRBV3-2
CASSPGSNDGRGQPQHF
>TRBJ2-1|11|TRBV10-3
CAIRVGGEQFF
>TRBJ1-1|13|TRBV14
CASSWGPRTEAFF
>TRBJ2-3|14|TRBV5-6
CASSFVDSADTQYF
>TRBJ1-1|12|TRBV30
CARRDKGTEAFF
>TRBJ2-7|14|TRBV28
CASSSGTGLYEQYF
>TRBJ2-2|17|TRBV7-8
CASSFGGQVLYTGELFF
>TRBJ2-2|13|TRBV2
CASRDTYTGELFF
>TRBJ2-7|14|TRBV7-3
CASNGTSGSYEQYF
>TRBJ1-2|14|TRBV2
CASSHGTVNYGYTF
>TRBJ1-2|14|TRBV3-1/TRBV3-2
CASSPTGGEGGYTF
>TRBJ1-3|15|TRBV6-5
CASSYSRGYGNTIYF
>TRBJ2-7|14|TRBV9
CASSLSSGGYEQYF
>TRBJ1-5|14|TRBV27
CASSTGLTNQPQHF
>TRBJ2-5|21|TRBV7-3
CASSLGPRVAGGHLNQETQYF
>TRBJ1-5|15|TRBV5-5
CASSKGQLSNQPQHF
>TRBJ1-5|14|TRBV29-1
CSAWTGTSNQPQHF
>TRBJ1-3|16|TRBV16
CASSQSRTGTGNTIYF
>TRBJ1-1|14|TRBV4-1
CASSQGPNWYEAFF
>TRBJ1-6|14|TRBV18
CASSPDRVLSPLHF
>TRBJ1-1|14|TRBV5-1
CASSHGTGDTEAFF
>TRBJ2-7|13|TRBV6-5
CASNSGASYEQYF
>TRBJ1-2|13|TRBV7-8
CASSLPAGAGYTF
>TRBJ1-2|14|TRBV6-2/TRBV6-3
CASSLQATNYGYTF
>TRBJ1-1|12|TRBV28
CASSLEYTEAFF
>TRBJ2-5|16|TRBV3-1/TRBV3-2
CASSHAGQRGGETQYF
>TRBJ2-7|15|TRBV30
CAWSLGLQISYEQYF
>TRBJ1-3|14|TRBV9
CASSVAQRGNTIYF
>TRBJ2-1|10|TRBV20-1
CSAGSAEQFF
>TRBJ1-2|14|TRBV6-1
CASSEPGVVYGYTF